Each of the 12 T cell receptor beta chains below was sequenced from the same sample in a study of blood T cells in healthy people across ages. It was with a sample-barcoded 5' primer and a J-beta primer mix that a second PCR of about 7 to 12 cycles was run. TCRdb used MiXCR to reprocess the 5' RACE reads, holding one entry per CDR3 protein. The table has roughly 800,000 distinct CDR3 sequences, around 25% seen once. This sample also belongs to another study, concerning T cells of mothers and their children.

The material sequenced was blood. Every receptor here comes from a boy aged 5 to 17 in good health.

This chain uses TRBV6-5 with TRBJ2-2, with TRBD2 as a possible D gene (6 bases). The germline V and J ends were trimmed by 5 bases and 4 bases, with 14 bases remaining between them. The CDR3 runs to 15 residues. Germline lookup yields CDR1 MNHEY and CDR2 SVGAGI. CDR3 nucleotide sequence: TGTGCCAGCAGTCACCCCGGGACTCCCACCGGGGAGCTGTTTTTT. Encoded protein: CASSHPGTPTGELFF.

The J gene is TRBJ2-5, the V gene TRBV7-2; 7 positions match TRBD1. V shed 4 bases, J shed 5 bases, and the junction held 10 bases outside the gene matches. This CDR3 contains 15 residues. In germline, CDR1 is SGHTA, CDR2 FQGNSA. The CDR3 protein is CASSSIQGFYETQYF. The CDR3 bases are TGTGCCAGCAGCTCTATACAGGGGTTTTACGAGACCCAGTACTTC.

This sequence joins TRBV29-1 and TRBJ2-1, with D maybe TRBD2 (7 bases). The J call may be faulty, since TRBJ2-5 better matches the DNA end. The CDR3 runs to 14 residues. Per germline, CDR1 SQVTM and CDR2 ANQGSEA. As DNA, the CDR3 is TGCAGCGCGAGGGGGGACCGGGGGGTAGAGACCCAGTACTTC. The encoded protein is CSARGDRGVETQYF.

V usage is TRBV5-1 and J usage is TRBJ1-1; 8 nucleotides line up with TRBD1. Germline CDR1 and CDR2: SGHRS and YFSETQ. The trim removed 4 bases at V and 8 bases at J, leaving 13 bases unmatched. This CDR3 has 15 amino acids. The CDR3 loop reads CASSRVPGQDVEAFF. Here the CDR3 DNA reads TGCGCCAGCAGCCGAGTACCGGGACAGGATGTGGAAGCTTTCTTT.

The V call is TRBV29-1, the J call TRBJ2-7, with a tentative D call TRBD1 (5 bases). This CDR3 is 12 amino acids long. Germline V gene data show CDR1 as SQVTM and CDR2 as ANQGSEA. The V gene lost 2 bases and the J gene lost 3 bases, with 8 bases spanning the gap. The CDR3: CSVEWGGYEQYF. CDR3 coding DNA: TGCAGCGTTGAATGGGGCGGCTACGAGCAGTACTTC.

V usage is TRBV28 and J usage is TRBJ1-3, with a tentative D call TRBD1 (5 bases). Germline V gene sequence: CDR1 MDHEN, CDR2 SYDVKM. Trimming took 3 bases from V and 0 from J, leaving 9 bases between them. The CDR3 contains 15 residues. CDR3 residues: CASSLGEISGNTIYF. As DNA, the CDR3 is TGTGCCAGCAGTTTGGGGGAAATCTCTGGAAACACCATATATTTT.

A few counts support this clonotype. The rearrangement uses TRBV2 and TRBJ2-5; the match to TRBD1 covers 7 bases. Trimming removed 9 bases from V and 2 bases from J; junction bases left unmatched: 6. Per the germline V gene, CDR1 is SNHLY and CDR2 is FYNNEI. This CDR3 has 13 residues. DNA for the CDR3: TGTGCCAGACAGGGGATCCTACAAGAGACCCAGTACTTC. Translating gives CARQGILQETQYF. Looking up the rest from reference TRBV2 and TRBJ2-5 gives the full variable domain: EPEVTQTPSHQVTQMGQEVILRCVPISNHLYFYWYRQILGQKVEFLVSFYNNEISEKSEIFDDQFSVERPDGSNFTLKIRSTKLEDSAMYFCARQGILQETQYFGPGTRLLVL.

The rearrangement links TRBV7-2 to TRBJ2-5; 8 positions match TRBD2. The V and J ends lost 2 bases and 5 bases, in that order; junction bases with no gene match: 10. The CDR3 is 16 residues long. The germline V gene encodes CDR1 SGHTA and CDR2 FQGNSA. CDR3 DNA sequence: TGTGCCAGCAGCTTACAAGCGGGGGTTTTAGCGGAGACCCAGTACTTC. Encoded protein: CASSLQAGVLAETQYF.

The chain joins TRBV18 to TRBJ1-4; 8 bases line up with TRBD1. V gave up 3 bases and J gave up 5 bases; unmatched junction bases: 5. From germline, CDR1 is KGHSH and CDR2 LQKENI. This CDR3 spans 15 amino acids. As DNA, the CDR3 is TGTGCCAGCTCACCTTCGACAGGGGTAAATGAAAAACTGTTTTTT. It codes for CASSPSTGVNEKLFF.

The chain is built from TRBV7-2 and TRBJ1-2; D uncertain. CDR3 length equals 12 residues. Looked up from germline, CDR1 is SGHTA and CDR2 is FQGNSA. The V end lost 0 bases, the J end lost 8 bases, and 7 bases lay between the germline ends. CDR3 coding DNA: TGTGCCAGCAGCTTAGCGGGTAAAGGCTACACCTTC. Amino acids: CASSLAGKGYTF.

V usage is TRBV7-9 and J usage is TRBJ2-5; D remains ambiguous. Trimming took 7 bases from V and 11 from J, leaving 17 bases between them. The CDR3 spans 12 residues. CDR1 and CDR2 from the germline V gene are SEHNR and FQNEAQ (reference sequence). CDR3 coding DNA: TGTGCCAGCATCTCTCCAGTCTACGGGCAGTACTTC. This sequence encodes CASISPVYGQYF.

The gene calls are TRBV4-2 and TRBJ2-7, with D unclear. CDR3 length equals 13 residues. Germline CDR1 reads LGHNA; CDR2 reads YNFKEQ. The V gene lost 4 bases and the J gene lost 0 bases, with 7 bases spanning the gap. CDR3 residues: CASSPRNSYEQYF. CDR3 bases: TGTGCCAGCAGCCCCCGGAACTCCTACGAGCAGTACTTC.